This is a list of T cell receptor beta chains from one sample in a study of tumor and adjacent non-tumor tissue in lung cancer. TCRdb re-derived calls from the multiplex PCR reads in MiXCR, one entry per CDR3 protein. The sample lists roughly 150,000 distinct CDR3 sequences; around 66% were seen once. Specimen: lung tumor tissue. The receptors were sampled from a man aged 55 to 70 with small cell lung cancer. Both conserved end residues are part of each CDR3. Fields, in order: D gene, V gene, J gene, clone size, CDR3 DNA, CDR3 protein. A D gene is named only where the DNA matches it firmly. A clone size is listed for some rows: how often the clone was seen (once, few, many), or a class if it is expanded.

>-|TRBV30|TRBJ2-6|-
TGTGCCTGCCACCAATCGGGGGCCAACGTCCTGACTTTC
CACHQSGANVLTF
>-|TRBV5-6|TRBJ2-7|once
TGTCCCATCACCGGACAGCAACTCTACGCCTACGAGCAGTACTTC
CPITGQQLYAYEQYF
>-|TRBV11-3|TRBJ1-1|-
TGTGCCAACAGCAAAGAGGGAGATACTGAAACTTTCTTT
CANSKEGDTETFF
>-|TRBV4-2|TRBJ2-1|few
TGTGCCAGCAGCCAAGAAAAAGGACGGGAGTCTGAGCAGTTCTTC
CASSQEKGRESEQFF
>TRBD2|TRBV27|TRBJ2-1|-
TGTGCCAGCAGTTTAGCCGGACTAGCGGGATGGCAGTTCTTC
CASSLAGLAGWQFF
>-|TRBV5-4|TRBJ2-7|-
TGTGCCAGCAGCTTGACAGACTCCTACAAGCAGTACTTC
CASSLTDSYKQYF
>-|TRBV7-9|TRBJ1-2|-
TGTACCAGCAGCTCTTCGGACAACTTCTATGGCTACACCTTC
CTSSSSDNFYGYTF
>-|TRBV5-4|TRBJ1-2|-
TGTGCCAGCAGCTTGCTTCTCGGCGCAGCCATAAATAACTATGGCTACACCTTC
CASSLLLGAAINNYGYTF
>-|TRBV30|TRBJ1-1|-
TGTAGCTGGAGCTGGGGACGATCCACTGAAGCTTTCTTT
CSWSWGRSTEAFF
>-|TRBV6-5|TRBJ2-3|-
TGTGCCAGCAGTTCCCTAGAGGCTGGTGATACGCAGTTTTTT
CASSSLEAGDTQFF
>TRBD2|TRBV5-1|TRBJ2-1|few
TGCGCCAGCAGCCGGACTAGCGGAACATACAATGAGCAGTTCTTC
CASSRTSGTYNEQFF
>TRBD1|TRBV5-4|TRBJ2-2|-
TGTGCCGGCAGCTTGCAACCGGGACAGGGTAGCACCGGGGAGCTGTTTTTC
CAGSLQPGQGSTGELFF
>-|TRBV6-6|TRBJ2-5|-
TGTGCCAGCAACCTAGGGCGAGAGACCCAGTACTTC
CASNLGRETQYF
>-|TRBV11-2|TRBJ2-7|-
TGTGCCAACTGCCGTACCGGATTAGGGCAGTACTTC
CANCRTGLGQYF
>-|TRBV10-3|TRBJ1-2|many
TGTGCCATCAGACAGGGCCAAGACTCTAACTATGGCTACACCTTC
CAIRQGQDSNYGYTF
>TRBD2|TRBV5-6|TRBJ2-2|-
TGTGCAAGCATCAATCTTCTAGCGGGAGGCAACACCGGGGAGCTGTTTTTT
CASINLLAGGNTGELFF
>-|TRBV5-6|TRBJ1-1|-
TGTGCCAGCAGCTTGGGGACAAGGAACACTGAAGCTTTCTTT
CASSLGTRNTEAFF
>-|TRBV6-5|TRBJ1-6|-
TGTGCCAGCAGTTACAGTGTTGGGGAACTTAATTCACCCCTCCAGTTT
CASSYSVGELNSPLQF
>TRBD2|TRBV6-4|TRBJ2-1|few
TGTGCCAGCAGTGACTCAGGGACTAGCGCTCGAGGGCAGTTCTTC
CASSDSGTSARGQFF
>-|TRBV12-3/TRBV12-4|TRBJ2-3|many
TGTGCCAGCACCGCGTCTGCTACAGATACGCAGTATTTT
CASTASATDTQYF
>-|TRBV5-5|TRBJ2-5|few
TGTGCCAGCAGCTTGGCGACAGGCCAAGAGACCCAGTACTTC
CASSLATGQETQYF
>TRBD1|TRBV11-3|TRBJ2-6|-
TGTGCCAGCAGCTTAGGAGGGGGACAGGGATATACTTGGGCCAACGTCCTGACTTTC
CASSLGGGQGYTWANVLTF
>-|TRBV19|TRBJ2-2|-
TGTGCCAGTAGTAATACAGGGACCGGGGAGCTGTTTTTT
CASSNTGTGELFF
>-|TRBV11-2|TRBJ2-7|-
TGTGCCAGCAGTTTAGGGTTCCCCACTCGACTAACGAGATACGAGCAGTACTTC
CASSLGFPTRLTRYEQYF
>-|TRBV20-1|TRBJ2-3|few
TGCAGTGCTAGCAGACTAGACACCACAGATACGCAGTATTTT
CSASRLDTTDTQYF
>-|TRBV4-2|TRBJ2-3|-
TGTACCAACAGCCAAGTTACTAGTGGACAGTCAGATACGCAGTATTTT
CTNSQVTSGQSDTQYF
>TRBD1|TRBV7-8|TRBJ1-2|many
TGTGCCAGCAGCTCGGGGACAGGGCAAAACTATGGCTACACCTTC
CASSSGTGQNYGYTF
>-|TRBV11-3|TRBJ2-3|-
TGTGCCAGCAGCCTAGGGGCGGATGCGCAGTATTTT
CASSLGADAQYF
>-|TRBV18|TRBJ2-7|-
TGTGCCAGCTCACCCGCGGCCTACGAGCATTACTTC
CASSPAAYEHYF
>-|TRBV5-1|TRBJ1-3|few
TGCGCCAGCAGCCTCGACATCTCTGGAAACACCATATATTTT
CASSLDISGNTIYF
>TRBD2|TRBV11-2|TRBJ2-1|-
TGTGCCAGCAGCTTGACTAGCTTGACATACAATGAGCAGTTCTTC
CASSLTSLTYNEQFF
>-|TRBV6-1|TRBJ1-1|once
TGTGCCAGCAGTGAAATAGGCTACTCTGAGGCTTTCTTT
CASSEIGYSEAFF
>-|TRBV28|TRBJ2-3|-
TGCGCCAGAAGTGGCGCGAGGGGGTTCACAGATACGCAGTATTTT
CARSGARGFTDTQYF
>TRBD1|TRBV20-1|TRBJ1-2|-
TGCAACGCTAGAGATGCAGGGGGCTATGGCTACACCTTC
CNARDAGGYGYTF
>-|TRBV24-1|TRBJ2-2|-
TGTGCCACCAGTGGGGCCAACACCGGGGAGCTGTTTTTT
CATSGANTGELFF
>-|TRBV29-1|TRBJ1-3|-
TGTAGCGTCCCTTATGGGGCTGGAAACACCATATATTTT
CSVPYGAGNTIYF
>-|TRBV10-2|TRBJ1-2|few
TGCGCCAGCAGTGACTCCAGGGGCAATGGCTACACCTTC
CASSDSRGNGYTF
>-|TRBV20-1|TRBJ2-3|-
TGCAGTGCTAGAAGGACTTGCCACATGGTTACGCAGTATTTT
CSARRTCHMVTQYF
>-|TRBV7-9|TRBJ1-2|-
TGTGCCAGCGGTTTGGGGGCCGCTGGCTACACCTTC
CASGLGAAGYTF
>-|TRBV5-5|TRBJ2-3|-
TGTGCCAGCAGCTTGTCCCCCACGCGGTCCGATACGCAGTATTTT
CASSLSPTRSDTQYF
>-|TRBV10-2|TRBJ2-1|medium-sized
TGCGCCAGCAGTGGGATTGGCGGGCTGTACAATGAGCAGTTCTTC
CASSGIGGLYNEQFF
>-|TRBV4-1|TRBJ2-1|-
TGCGCCAGGGGCCAGACCATACAGGGTAATGAACAGCTCTTC
CARGQTIQGNEQLF
>TRBD1|TRBV6-5|TRBJ1-1|once
TGTGCCAGCAGTTATTCCCCTAAGTGGACAGGCACTGAAGCTTTCTTT
CASSYSPKWTGTEAFF
>-|TRBV5-1|TRBJ1-6|-
TGCGCCAGTAGCTTGTCCCAGCGCGGTGGTTCCTATAATTCACCCCTCCACTTT
CASSLSQRGGSYNSPLHF
>TRBD1|TRBV29-1|TRBJ1-2|many
TGCAGCGTTGAAGGACGACAGGGGGACTATGGCTACACCTTC
CSVEGRQGDYGYTF
>-|TRBV11-2|TRBJ2-5|few
TGTGCCAGCAACTCCCCACCTGGGGAGACCCAGTACTTC
CASNSPPGETQYF
>-|TRBV11-2|TRBJ2-7|many
TGTGCCAGCAGCTTAAGTGGCCGGGGAACTATTGGCGAGCAGTACTTC
CASSLSGRGTIGEQYF
>TRBD2|TRBV20-1|TRBJ2-1|many
TGCAGTGCAACCCTGGTGGGACTAGGGATTAACTACAATGAGCAGTTCTTC
CSATLVGLGINYNEQFF
>-|TRBV20-1|TRBJ1-4|many
TGCAGTGCTAGGGTGGGGGCGAAGAGTGAAAAACTGTTTTTT
CSARVGAKSEKLFF
>TRBD2|TRBV4-1|TRBJ2-1|-
TGCACCAGCAGCCAAGTCTCCGGGACTAGCTCCTACAATGAGCAGTTCTTC
CTSSQVSGTSSYNEQFF
>TRBD1|TRBV6-5|TRBJ2-2|-
TGTGCCAGCAGGCAGGGGGCGCGCACCGGGGAGCTGTTTTTT
CASRQGARTGELFF
>TRBD2|TRBV20-1|TRBJ2-1|-
TGCAGTGCTAGACAAATGAGGACTAGCGGCTCCTACAATGAGCAGTTCTTC
CSARQMRTSGSYNEQFF
>-|TRBV29-1|TRBJ2-3|many
TGCAGCGTTGGGGGTCAGATCACAGATACGCAGTATTTT
CSVGGQITDTQYF
>-|TRBV7-9|TRBJ1-2|many
TGTGCCAGCAGCCCTATGGGCAGAGGGATCTATGGCTACACCTTC
CASSPMGRGIYGYTF
>TRBD2|TRBV20-1|TRBJ2-1|-
TGCAGTGCCGGGGGCGGACTAGCGACCAATATGCAGTTCTTC
CSAGGGLATNMQFF